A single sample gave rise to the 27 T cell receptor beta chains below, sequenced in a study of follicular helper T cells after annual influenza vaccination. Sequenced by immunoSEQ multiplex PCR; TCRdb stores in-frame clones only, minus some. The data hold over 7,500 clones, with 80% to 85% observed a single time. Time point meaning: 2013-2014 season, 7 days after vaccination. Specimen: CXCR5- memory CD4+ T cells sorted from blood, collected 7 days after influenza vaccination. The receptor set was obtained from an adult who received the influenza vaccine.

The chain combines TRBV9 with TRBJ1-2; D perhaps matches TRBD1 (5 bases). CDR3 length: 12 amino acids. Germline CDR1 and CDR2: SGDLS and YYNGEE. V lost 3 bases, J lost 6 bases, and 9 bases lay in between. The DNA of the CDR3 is TGTGCCAGCAGCGCCCTCAGGGATGGCTACACCTTC. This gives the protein CASSALRDGYTF.

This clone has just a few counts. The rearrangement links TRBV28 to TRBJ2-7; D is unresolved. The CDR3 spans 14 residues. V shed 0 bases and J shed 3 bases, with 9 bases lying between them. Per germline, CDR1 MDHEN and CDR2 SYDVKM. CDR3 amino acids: CASSLWGLGYEQYF. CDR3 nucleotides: TGTGCCAGCAGTTTATGGGGTTTGGGCTACGAGCAGTACTTC.

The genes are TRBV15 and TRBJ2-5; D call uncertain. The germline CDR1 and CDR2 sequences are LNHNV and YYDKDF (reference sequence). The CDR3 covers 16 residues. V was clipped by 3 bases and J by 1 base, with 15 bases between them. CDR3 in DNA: TGTGCCACCAGCAGGTACCATGCGGCAGGCCAAGAGACCCAGTACTTC. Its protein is CATSRYHAAGQETQYF. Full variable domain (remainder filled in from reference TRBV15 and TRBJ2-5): DAMVIQNPRYQVTQFGKPVTLSCSQTLNHNVMYWYQQKSSQAPKLLFHYYDKDFNNEADTPDNFQSRRPNTSFCFLDIRSPGLGDTAMYLCATSRYHAAGQETQYFGPGTRLLVL.

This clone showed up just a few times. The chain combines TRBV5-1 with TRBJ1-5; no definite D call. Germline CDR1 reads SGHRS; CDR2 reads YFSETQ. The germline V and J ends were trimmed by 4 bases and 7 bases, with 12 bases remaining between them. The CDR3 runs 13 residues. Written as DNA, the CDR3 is TGCGCCAGCAGCGAGGGAGTACAGCAGCCCCAGCATTTT. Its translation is CASSEGVQQPQHF.

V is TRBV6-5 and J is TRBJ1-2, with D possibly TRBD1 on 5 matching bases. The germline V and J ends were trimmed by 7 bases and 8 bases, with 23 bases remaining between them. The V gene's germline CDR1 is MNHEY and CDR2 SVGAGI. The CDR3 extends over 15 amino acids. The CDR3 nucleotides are TGTGCCAGCATCTTACGCGACAGTGCCTTTGGAGGCTACACCTTC. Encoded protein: CASILRDSAFGGYTF.

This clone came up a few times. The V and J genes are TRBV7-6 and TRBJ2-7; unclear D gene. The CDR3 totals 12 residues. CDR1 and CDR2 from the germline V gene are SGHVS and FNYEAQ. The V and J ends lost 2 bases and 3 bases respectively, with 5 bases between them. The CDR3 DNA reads TGTGCCAGCAGCTTATTTGGCTACGAGCAGTACTTC. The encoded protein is CASSLFGYEQYF.

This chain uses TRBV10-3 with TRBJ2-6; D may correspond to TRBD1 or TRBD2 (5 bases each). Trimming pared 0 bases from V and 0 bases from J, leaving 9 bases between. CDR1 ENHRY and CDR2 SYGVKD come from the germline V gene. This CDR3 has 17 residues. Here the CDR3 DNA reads TGTGCCATCAGTGAGTCATCAGGGACCTCTGGGGCCAACGTCCTGACTTTC. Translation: CAISESSGTSGANVLTF.

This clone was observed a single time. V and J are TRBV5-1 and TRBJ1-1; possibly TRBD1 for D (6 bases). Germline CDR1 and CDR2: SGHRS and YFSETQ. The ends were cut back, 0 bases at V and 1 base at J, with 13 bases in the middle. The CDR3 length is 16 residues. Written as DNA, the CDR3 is TGCGCCAGCAGCTTGGATCAAGGGACATCGAACACTGAAGCTTTCTTT. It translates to CASSLDQGTSNTEAFF.

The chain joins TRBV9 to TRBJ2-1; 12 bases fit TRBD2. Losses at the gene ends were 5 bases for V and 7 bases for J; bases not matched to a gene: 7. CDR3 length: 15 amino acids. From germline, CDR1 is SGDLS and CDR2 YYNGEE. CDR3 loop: CASSETSGSGNEQFF. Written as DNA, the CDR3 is TGTGCCAGCAGTGAGACTAGCGGGAGTGGTAATGAGCAGTTCTTC.

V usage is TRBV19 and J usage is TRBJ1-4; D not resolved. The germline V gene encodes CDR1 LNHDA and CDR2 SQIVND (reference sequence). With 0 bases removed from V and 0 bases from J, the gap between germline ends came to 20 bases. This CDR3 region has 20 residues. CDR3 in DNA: TGTGCCAGTAGTATAGATCGGCCAATGTTTTACCCCTCAACTAATGAAAAACTGTTTTTT. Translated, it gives CASSIDRPMFYPSTNEKLFF.

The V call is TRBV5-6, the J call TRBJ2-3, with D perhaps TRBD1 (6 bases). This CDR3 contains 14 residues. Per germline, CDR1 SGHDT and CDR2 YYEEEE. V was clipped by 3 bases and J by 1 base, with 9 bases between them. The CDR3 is CASSSGARTDTQYF. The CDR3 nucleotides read TGTGCCAGCAGCTCAGGGGCCCGCACAGATACGCAGTATTTT.

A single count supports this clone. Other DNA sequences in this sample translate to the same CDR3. CDR3 sequence: CASSQEHGRGGEQYF. The CDR3 coding sequence is TGCGCCAGCAGCCAAGAGCACGGGAGGGGTGGGGAGCAGTACTTC. The chain carries TRBV4-3 and TRBJ2-7; 8 nucleotides align to TRBD2. Germline loops: CDR1 LGHNA, CDR2 YSLEER. V shed 0 bases, J shed 7 bases, and the junction held 8 bases outside the gene matches. The CDR3 runs to 15 residues.

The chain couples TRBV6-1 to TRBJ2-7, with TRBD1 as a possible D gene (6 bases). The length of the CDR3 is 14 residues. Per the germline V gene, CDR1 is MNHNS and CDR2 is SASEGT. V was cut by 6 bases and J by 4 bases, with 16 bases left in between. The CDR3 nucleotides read TGTGCCAGCAGAGCCCAGGGGAACAGATACGAGCAGTACTTC. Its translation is CASRAQGNRYEQYF.

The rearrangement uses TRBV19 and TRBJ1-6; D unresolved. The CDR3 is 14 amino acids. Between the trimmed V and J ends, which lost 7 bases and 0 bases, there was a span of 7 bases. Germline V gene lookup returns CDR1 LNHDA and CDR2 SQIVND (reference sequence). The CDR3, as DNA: TGTGCCAGTACGAGGGACTCCTATAATTCACCCCTCCACTTT. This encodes CASTRDSYNSPLHF.

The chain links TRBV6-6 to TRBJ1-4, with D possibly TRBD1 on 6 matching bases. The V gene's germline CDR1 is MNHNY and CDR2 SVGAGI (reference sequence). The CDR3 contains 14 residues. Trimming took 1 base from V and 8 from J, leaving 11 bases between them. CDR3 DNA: TGTGCCAGCAGTTACTGGGGGGGCGACGAAAAACTGTTTTTT. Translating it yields CASSYWGGDEKLFF.

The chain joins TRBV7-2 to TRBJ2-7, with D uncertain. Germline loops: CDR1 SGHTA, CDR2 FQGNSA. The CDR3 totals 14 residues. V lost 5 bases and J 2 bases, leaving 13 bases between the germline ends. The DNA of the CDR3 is TGTGCCAGCAGCCAACCCCCTAGAACCTACGAGCAGTACTTC. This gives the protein CASSQPPRTYEQYF.

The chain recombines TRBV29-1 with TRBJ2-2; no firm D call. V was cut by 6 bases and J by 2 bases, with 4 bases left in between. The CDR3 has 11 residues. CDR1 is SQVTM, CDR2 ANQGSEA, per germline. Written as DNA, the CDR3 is TGCAGCGTGACCAACACCGGGGAGCTGTTTTTT. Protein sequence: CSVTNTGELFF.

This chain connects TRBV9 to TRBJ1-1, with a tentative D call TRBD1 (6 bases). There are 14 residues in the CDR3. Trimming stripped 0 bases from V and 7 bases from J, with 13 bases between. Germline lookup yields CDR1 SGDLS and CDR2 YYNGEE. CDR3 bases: TGTGCCAGCAGCGTAGAAGGGGGAAAGGGTGAAGCTTTCTTT. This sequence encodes CASSVEGGKGEAFF.

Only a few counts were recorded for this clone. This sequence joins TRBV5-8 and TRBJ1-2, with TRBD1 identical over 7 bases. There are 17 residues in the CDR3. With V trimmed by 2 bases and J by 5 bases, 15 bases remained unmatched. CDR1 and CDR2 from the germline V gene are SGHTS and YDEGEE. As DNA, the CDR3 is TGTGCCAGCAGCTTTCGGATATTAGACAGGGATTTTTATGGCTACACCTTC. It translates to CASSFRILDRDFYGYTF. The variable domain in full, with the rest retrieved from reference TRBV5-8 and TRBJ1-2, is EAGVTQSPTHLIKTRGQQATLRCSPISGHTSVYWYQQALGLGLQFLLWYDEGEERNRGNFPPRFSGRQFPNYSSELNVNALELEDSALYLCASSFRILDRDFYGYTFGSGTRLTVV.

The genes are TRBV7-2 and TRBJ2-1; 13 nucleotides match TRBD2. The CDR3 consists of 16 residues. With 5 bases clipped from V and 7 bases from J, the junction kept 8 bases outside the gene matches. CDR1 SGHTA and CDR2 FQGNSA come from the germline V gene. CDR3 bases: TGTGCCAGCAGCCCAACTAGCGGGAGGGGAGGGAATGAGCAGTTCTTC. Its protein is CASSPTSGRGGNEQFF.

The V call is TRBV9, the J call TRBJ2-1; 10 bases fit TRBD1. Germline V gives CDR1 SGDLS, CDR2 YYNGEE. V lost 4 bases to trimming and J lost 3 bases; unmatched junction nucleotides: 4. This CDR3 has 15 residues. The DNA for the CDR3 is TGTGCCAGCAGCTCGGGACAGGGGTTCTACAATGAGCAGTTCTTC. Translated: CASSSGQGFYNEQFF.

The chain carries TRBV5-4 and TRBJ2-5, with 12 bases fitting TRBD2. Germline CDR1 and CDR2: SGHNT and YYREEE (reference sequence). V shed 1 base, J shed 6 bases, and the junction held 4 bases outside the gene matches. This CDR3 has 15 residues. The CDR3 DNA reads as TGTGCCAGCAGCTTGCCGACTAGCGGGGGAAAGACCCAGTACTTC. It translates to CASSLPTSGGKTQYF.

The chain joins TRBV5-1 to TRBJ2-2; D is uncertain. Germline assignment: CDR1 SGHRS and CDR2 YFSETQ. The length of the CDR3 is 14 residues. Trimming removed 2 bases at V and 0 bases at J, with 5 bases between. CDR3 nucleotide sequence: TGCGCCAGCAGCTTATCTCCGAACACCGGGGAGCTGTTTTTT. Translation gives CASSLSPNTGELFF.

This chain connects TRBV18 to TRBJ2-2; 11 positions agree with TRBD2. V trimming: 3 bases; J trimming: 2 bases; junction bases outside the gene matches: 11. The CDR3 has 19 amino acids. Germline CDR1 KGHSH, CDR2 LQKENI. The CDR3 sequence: CASSPRGTSGGGNTGELFF. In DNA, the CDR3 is TGTGCCAGCTCACCCCGCGGGACTAGCGGAGGGGGAAACACCGGGGAGCTGTTTTTT.

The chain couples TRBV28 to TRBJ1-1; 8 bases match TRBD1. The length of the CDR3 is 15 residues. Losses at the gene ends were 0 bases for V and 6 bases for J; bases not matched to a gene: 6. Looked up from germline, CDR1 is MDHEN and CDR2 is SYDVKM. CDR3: CASSLWGDRRPEAFF. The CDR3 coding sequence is TGTGCCAGCAGTTTATGGGGGGACAGGCGCCCTGAAGCTTTCTTT.

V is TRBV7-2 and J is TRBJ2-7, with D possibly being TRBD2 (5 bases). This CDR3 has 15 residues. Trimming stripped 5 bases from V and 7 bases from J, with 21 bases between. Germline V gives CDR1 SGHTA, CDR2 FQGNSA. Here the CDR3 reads CASSPGSSLYGEQYF. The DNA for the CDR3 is TGTGCCAGCAGCCCCGGATCTAGCCTCTATGGGGAGCAGTACTTC.

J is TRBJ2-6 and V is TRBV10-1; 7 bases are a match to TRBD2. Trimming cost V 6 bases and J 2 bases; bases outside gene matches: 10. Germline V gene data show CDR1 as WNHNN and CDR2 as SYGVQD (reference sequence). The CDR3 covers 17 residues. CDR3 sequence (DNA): TGCGCCAGCAGCACGGGGGGAATTCCCCCTGGGGCCAACGTCCTGACTTTC. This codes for CASSTGGIPPGANVLTF.